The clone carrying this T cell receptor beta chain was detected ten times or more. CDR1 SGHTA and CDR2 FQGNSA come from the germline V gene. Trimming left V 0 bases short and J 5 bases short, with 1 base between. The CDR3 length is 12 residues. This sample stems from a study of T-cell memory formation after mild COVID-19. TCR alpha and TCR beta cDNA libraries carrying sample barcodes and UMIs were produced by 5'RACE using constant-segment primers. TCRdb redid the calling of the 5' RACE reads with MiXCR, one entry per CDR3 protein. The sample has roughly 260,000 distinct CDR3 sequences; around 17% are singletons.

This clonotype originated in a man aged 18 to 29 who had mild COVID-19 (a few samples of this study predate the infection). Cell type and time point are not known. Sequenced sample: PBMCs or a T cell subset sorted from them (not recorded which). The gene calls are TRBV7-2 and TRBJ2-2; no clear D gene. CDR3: CASSLATGELFF. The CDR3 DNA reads TGTGCCAGCAGCTTAGCTACCGGGGAGCTGTTTTTT.